The present TCR beta chain was sequenced within a study of breast tumors, draining lymph nodes, adjacent tissues. TCRdb redid the calling of the multiplex PCR reads with MiXCR, one entry per CDR3 protein. The sample includes 100,000 or so distinct CDR3 sequences, 21% of them seen just once. Samples came from axillary lymph nodes draining the breast cancer. V was clipped by 4 bases and J by 0 bases, with 11 bases between them. The CDR3 extends over 15 amino acids. Germline V gives CDR1 MNHEY, CDR2 SVGEGT. This clonotype has ten or more counts. Its antigen is currently unknown. The study, taken as a whole, reports: Tumor TCR diversity was below lymph nodes but above nontumor tissue. Tumor and nontumor repertoires were significantly more similar in luminal-like than in basal-like breast cancer. The lymph node origin of tumor T cells was framed as consistent with a hypothesis, not demonstrated.

Material for sequencing was axillary lymph node tissue. The TCR originated in a female donor with breast cancer. Some clones in this sample may be carry-over from other donors' samples. The chain employs TRBV6-2 or TRBV6-3 and TRBJ2-3; D tentatively reads TRBD1 or TRBD2 (5 bases each). For the CDR3, the DNA is TGTGCCAGCAGTTCCCGGGACCGAAGCACAGATACGCAGTATTTT. Amino acid sequence: CASSSRDRSTDTQYF.